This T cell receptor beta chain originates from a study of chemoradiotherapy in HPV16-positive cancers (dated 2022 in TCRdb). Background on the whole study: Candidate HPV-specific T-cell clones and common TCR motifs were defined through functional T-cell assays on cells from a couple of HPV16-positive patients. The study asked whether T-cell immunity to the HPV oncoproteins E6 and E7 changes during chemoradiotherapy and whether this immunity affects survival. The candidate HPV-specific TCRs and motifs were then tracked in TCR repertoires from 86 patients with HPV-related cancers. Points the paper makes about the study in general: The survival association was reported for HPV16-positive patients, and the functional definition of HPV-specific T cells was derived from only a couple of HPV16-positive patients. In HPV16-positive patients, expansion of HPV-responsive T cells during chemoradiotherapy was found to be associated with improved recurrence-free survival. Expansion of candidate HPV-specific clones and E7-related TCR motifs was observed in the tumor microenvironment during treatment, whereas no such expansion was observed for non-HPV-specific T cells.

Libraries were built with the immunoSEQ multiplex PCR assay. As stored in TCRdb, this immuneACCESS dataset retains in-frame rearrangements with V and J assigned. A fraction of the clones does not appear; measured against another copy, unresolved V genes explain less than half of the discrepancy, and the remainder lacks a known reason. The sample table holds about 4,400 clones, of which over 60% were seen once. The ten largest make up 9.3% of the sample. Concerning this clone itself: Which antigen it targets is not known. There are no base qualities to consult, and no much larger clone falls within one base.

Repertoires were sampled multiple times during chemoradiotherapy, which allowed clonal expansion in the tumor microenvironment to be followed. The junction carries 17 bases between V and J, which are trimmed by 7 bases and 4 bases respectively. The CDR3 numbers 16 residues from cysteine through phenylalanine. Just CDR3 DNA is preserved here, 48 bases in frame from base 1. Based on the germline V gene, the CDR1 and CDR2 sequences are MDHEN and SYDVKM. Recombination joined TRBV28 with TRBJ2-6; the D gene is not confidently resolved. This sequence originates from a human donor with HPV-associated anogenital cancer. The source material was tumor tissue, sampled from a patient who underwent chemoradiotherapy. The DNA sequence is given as TGTGCCAGCAAGACAAATCTCCCCCGAGGGGCCAACGTCCTGACTTTC. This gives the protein CASKTNLPRGANVLTF.